These 25 T cell receptor beta chains were all obtained from the same sample, sequenced in a study of PD-1 blockade in mismatch repair-deficient tumors. Profiling relied on immunoSEQ multiplex PCR, and the TCRdb table lists in-frame clones only, not all of them. This sample carries 100,000 to 150,000 clones, roughly nine tenths of them seen once, and the ten largest clones take approximately 15%. The source was peripheral blood, collected 44 weeks after starting pembrolizumab. Source of these receptors: an adult with mismatch repair-deficient cancer.

The chain recombines TRBV5-1 with TRBJ2-4, with 8 bases aligning to TRBD1. This CDR3 has 20 amino acids. Germline V CDR1 and CDR2: SGHRS, YFSETQ. The V gene end was trimmed by 3 bases and the J gene end by 1 base; junction bases not matched to a gene: 18. The CDR3 loop is CASSSDRDLGDSRAKNIQYF. The CDR3 region has the DNA TGCGCCAGCAGCTCGGACAGGGATTTGGGCGATTCGCGGGCCAAAAACATTCAGTACTTC.

The genes are TRBV11-2 and TRBJ1-1; D is unclear. V shed 0 bases and J shed 2 bases, with 13 bases lying between them. This CDR3 has 16 amino acids. CDR1 is SGHAT, CDR2 FQNNGV, per germline. The CDR3 loop is CASSLDLDVENTEAFF. In nucleotides, the CDR3 is TGTGCCAGCAGCTTAGATCTAGACGTCGAAAACACTGAAGCTTTCTTT.

This chain uses TRBV30 with TRBJ2-7, with 8 bases matching TRBD1. With V trimmed by 0 bases and J by 1 base, 5 bases remained unmatched. Germline V CDR1 and CDR2: GTSNPN, SVGIG (reference sequence). This CDR3 spans 15 amino acids. Here the CDR3 reads CAWSVFGTGSYEQYF. The DNA of the CDR3 is TGTGCCTGGAGTGTCTTCGGGACAGGATCCTACGAGCAGTACTTC. The full variable domain, completed using reference TRBV30 and TRBJ2-7, is SQTIHQWPATLVQPVGSPLSLECTVEGTSNPNLYWYRQAAGRGLQLLFYSVGIGQISSEVPQNLSASRPQDRQFILSSKKLLLSDSGFYLCAWSVFGTGSYEQYFGPGTRLTVT.

This CDR3 reads CASSYFPGAGANVLTF. The CDR3 nucleotides are TGTGCCAGCAGTTACTTTCCGGGGGCTGGGGCCAACGTCCTGACTTTC. The chain couples TRBV6-5 to TRBJ2-6; D is perhaps TRBD2 (6 bases). V shed 1 base and J shed 2 bases, with 9 bases lying between them. The CDR3 sequence is 16 residues long. Germline V gene lookup returns CDR1 MNHEY and CDR2 SVGAGI.

This chain links TRBV5-5 with TRBJ2-7, with D perhaps assigned TRBD1 or TRBD2 (5 bases each). Trimming pared 4 bases from V and 2 bases from J, leaving 16 bases between. This CDR3 has 15 residues. The germline V gene has CDR1 SGHKS and CDR2 YYEKEE (reference sequence). In DNA form, the CDR3 reads TGTGCCAGCAGCCCGACGGGACCTTTTCCCTACGAGCAGTACTTC. It yields the protein CASSPTGPFPYEQYF.

The rearrangement joins TRBV1 to TRBJ2-3. TRBV1 corresponds to a pseudogene. The CDR3 loop spans 19 amino acids. The DNA of the CDR3 is TGCACCAGCAGCCCTACAGGGGCCTCGGCGGGGGCGGGGACAGATACGCAGTATTTT. This sequence encodes CTSSPTGASAGAGTDTQYF.

V is TRBV27 and J is TRBJ2-1; no definite D call. The CDR3 covers 14 residues. Germline V gene sequence: CDR1 MNHEY, CDR2 SMNVEV (reference sequence). With 3 bases removed from V and 0 bases from J, the gap between germline ends came to 6 bases. The DNA for the CDR3 is TGTGCCAGCAGTTTCGCGGACTCCTACAATGAGCAGTTCTTC. It translates to CASSFADSYNEQFF.

CDR3 region: CASSQRPLGRPSYNEQFF. The CDR3 nucleotides read TGCGCCAGCAGCCAACGCCCCTTGGGGAGGCCCTCCTACAATGAGCAGTTCTTC. J is TRBJ2-1 and V is TRBV4-1, with D maybe TRBD2 (6 bases). Between the trimmed V and J ends, which lost 2 bases and 0 bases, there was a span of 17 bases. Germline V gene lookup returns CDR1 MGHRA and CDR2 YSYEKL. The CDR3 is 18 amino acids.

The V and J genes are TRBV19 and TRBJ2-7; tentatively, D is TRBD1 or TRBD2 (6 bases each). The CDR3 is 16 residues long. CDR1 and CDR2 from the germline V gene are LNHDA and SQIVND (reference sequence). V gave up 1 base and J gave up 2 bases, with 15 bases separating them. The CDR3: CASSIGPGGGTYEQYF. The CDR3 nucleotides read TGTGCCAGTAGTATAGGGCCCGGGGGCGGAACCTACGAGCAGTACTTC.

The chain combines TRBV5-1 with TRBJ2-7; no firm D call. The ends were cut back, 2 bases at V and 4 bases at J, with 10 bases in the middle. The CDR3 is 13 amino acids. Germline V CDR1 and CDR2: SGHRS, YFSETQ. CDR3 region: CASSFGGEYEQYF. CDR3 nucleotide sequence: TGCGCCAGCAGCTTTGGCGGAGAATACGAGCAGTACTTC. Complete variable domain (other parts from reference TRBV5-1 and TRBJ2-7): KAGVTQTPRYLIKTRGQQVTLSCSPISGHRSVSWYQQTPGQGLQFLFEYFSETQRNKGNFPGRFSGRQFSNSRSEMNVSTLELGDSALYLCASSFGGEYEQYFGPGTRLTVT.

Only one count was recorded for this clone. The genes are TRBV13 and TRBJ2-7, with D perhaps matching TRBD2 (6 bases). The CDR3 length is 18 residues. The V gene's germline CDR1 is PRHDT and CDR2 FYEKMQ (reference sequence). The V end lost 4 bases, the J end lost 1 base, and 23 bases lay between the germline ends. CDR3 amino acids: CASSSSQAGWRASYEQYF. For the CDR3, the DNA is TGTGCCAGCAGCTCGTCCCAGGCGGGTTGGAGGGCATCCTACGAGCAGTACTTC.

This sequence joins TRBV2 and TRBJ1-1; 10 positions agree with TRBD1. The CDR3 contains 14 residues. V gave up 7 bases and J gave up 3 bases; unmatched junction bases: 5. Germline assignment: CDR1 SNHLY and CDR2 FYNNEI. The CDR3 bases are TGTGCCAGCACCTTGGGACAGGGGTACACTGAAGCTTTCTTT. It encodes CASTLGQGYTEAFF.

The chain combines TRBV4-1 with TRBJ2-3; no definite D call. The V gene's germline CDR1 is MGHRA and CDR2 YSYEKL. With 4 bases removed from V and 0 bases from J, the gap between germline ends came to 23 bases. The CDR3 covers 19 residues. CDR3 region: CASSRTVPGPSTSTDTQYF. Written as DNA, the CDR3 is TGCGCCAGCAGCCGTACTGTACCAGGTCCGTCGACAAGCACAGATACGCAGTATTTT.

The genes are TRBV7-6 and TRBJ2-5, with 7 positions matching TRBD2. This CDR3 spans 15 amino acids. The V segment lost 5 bases and the J segment 2 bases; nucleotides outside the gene matches: 8. Germline V CDR1 and CDR2: SGHVS, FNYEAQ. CDR3 bases: TGTGCCAGCAGCGGGTCGGGGAGGGCTCAAGAGACCCAGTACTTC. It yields the protein CASSGSGRAQETQYF.

The CDR3 protein is CASSFGGQPYF. CDR3 in DNA: TGTGCCAGCAGCTTTGGGGGGCAGCCTTACTTC. The rearrangement uses TRBV11-2 and TRBJ2-7; either TRBD1 or TRBD2 may fit D (6 bases each). There are 11 residues in the CDR3. In germline, CDR1 is SGHAT, CDR2 FQNNGV. V lost 3 bases and J lost 13, with 13 bases in between.

This sequence joins TRBV29-1 and TRBJ2-5; 9 bases line up with TRBD1. The trim removed 3 bases at V and 4 bases at J, leaving 9 bases unmatched. Germline V gene lookup returns CDR1 SQVTM and CDR2 ANQGSEA. The CDR3 has 15 amino acids. CDR3 protein: CSVEWGGTGRETQYF. The CDR3 DNA sequence: TGCAGCGTTGAGTGGGGGGGGACAGGGAGAGAGACCCAGTACTTC.

The chain couples TRBV4-3 to TRBJ2-1; 9 nucleotides match TRBD2. The CDR3 runs 17 residues. Germline V CDR1 and CDR2: LGHNA, YSLEER. With 3 bases clipped from V and 8 bases from J, the junction kept 14 bases outside the gene matches. CDR3 loop: CASSQDPLREGFHEQFF. The CDR3, as DNA: TGCGCCAGCAGCCAGGACCCGCTGCGGGAGGGCTTTCATGAGCAGTTCTTC.

This chain connects TRBV7-9 to TRBJ2-2; 7 bases line up with TRBD2. Germline assignment: CDR1 SEHNR and CDR2 FQNEAQ (reference sequence). The CDR3 sequence is 14 residues long. The J segment lost 6 bases and the V segment lost 2 bases, leaving 3 bases of the junction unmatched. CDR3 bases: TGTGCCAGCAGCTTAACTAGCGAGCCCGGGGAGCTGTTTTTT. It specifies CASSLTSEPGELFF.

This clone was counted a single time. The chain uses TRBV19 and TRBJ2-7; 7 positions agree with TRBD1. CDR1 and CDR2 from the germline V gene are LNHDA and SQIVND (reference sequence). CDR3 length: 14 amino acids. The V and J ends lost 6 bases and 4 bases, in that order; junction bases with no gene match: 9. In DNA, the CDR3 is TGTGCCAGTAGCCTGCTGGGACAGTCGTACGAGCAGTACTTC. As protein: CASSLLGQSYEQYF. Based on the CDR3 plus reference TRBV19 and TRBJ2-7, the full variable domain is DGGITQSPKYLFRKEGQNVTLSCEQNLNHDAMYWYRQDPGQGLRLIYYSQIVNDFQKGDIAEGYSVSREKKESFPLTVTSAQKNPTAFYLCASSLLGQSYEQYFGPGTRLTVT.

The V and J genes are TRBV4-1 and TRBJ2-7; the match to TRBD2 covers 10 bases. Per the germline V gene, CDR1 is MGHRA and CDR2 is YSYEKL. The CDR3 covers 15 residues. Trimming took 4 bases from V and 5 from J; bases not matched to a gene: 8. CDR3: CASSPLSGRAHEQYF. As DNA, the CDR3 is TGCGCCAGCAGCCCCTTGAGCGGGAGGGCCCACGAGCAGTACTTC.

This clone was observed a handful of times. The chain employs TRBV10-3 and TRBJ2-7; TRBD1 aligns across 9 bases. In germline, CDR1 is ENHRY, CDR2 SYGVKD. The CDR3 totals 15 residues. Germline trimming cut 2 bases from V and 4 bases from J; bases unmatched to any gene: 6. The CDR3 DNA sequence: TGTGCCATCAGTGAGGCTCCGGGACAGGGTTACGAGCAGTACTTC. Amino acids: CAISEAPGQGYEQYF.

This clone is a singleton in its sample. V is TRBV27 and J is TRBJ2-1; D call uncertain. The germline V gene has CDR1 MNHEY and CDR2 SMNVEV (reference sequence). Trimming took off 3 bases at V and 2 bases at J, with 8 bases between the two ends. CDR3 length: 14 residues. The CDR3 DNA is TGTGCCAGCAGTTTTGTAGGGCCCTACAATGAGCAGTTCTTC. As protein: CASSFVGPYNEQFF.

The chain joins TRBV10-2 to TRBJ2-2; D unresolved. The CDR3 is 16 amino acids. The germline V and J ends were trimmed by 3 bases and 6 bases, with 17 bases remaining between them. CDR1 is WSHSY, CDR2 SAAADI, per germline. CDR3 bases: TGCGCCAGCAGTGACAGTCGCCCTTGGACCGCCGGGGAGCTGTTTTTT. Protein sequence: CASSDSRPWTAGELFF.

The chain employs TRBV11-2 and TRBJ2-3; 7 nucleotides match TRBD2. CDR3 length equals 16 residues. J was trimmed by 4 bases and V by 5 bases; bases with no gene match: 12. Looked up from germline, CDR1 is SGHAT and CDR2 is FQNNGV. CDR3 coding DNA: TGTGCCAGCAGCCCCCGGCCCGGGAGGTTAGCAGATACGCAGTATTTT. It specifies CASSPRPGRLADTQYF. Using reference TRBV11-2 and TRBJ2-3 for the parts outside the CDR3, the full variable domain is EAGVAQSPRYKIIEKRQSVAFWCNPISGHATLYWYQQILGQGPKLLIQFQNNGVVDDSQLPKDRFSAERLKGVDSTLKIQPAKLEDSAVYLCASSPRPGRLADTQYFGPGTRLTVL.

This clone was recorded a few times. The chain employs TRBV9 and TRBJ2-2, with no clear D. Per germline, CDR1 SGDLS and CDR2 YYNGEE. Between the trimmed V and J ends, which lost 4 bases and 2 bases, there was a span of 15 bases. CDR3 size: 16 residues. This chain's CDR3 is CASSPRRLVNTGELFF. CDR3 in DNA: TGTGCCAGCAGCCCCCGACGGCTAGTCAACACCGGGGAGCTGTTTTTT.